A single T cell receptor (beta chain) is shown here with its context. Its antigen is undetermined. At one boundary the junction diverges from the germline segment, which might be a read error. A modified ARM-PCR protocol with three rounds of nested PCR amplified TCRbeta. TCRdb passed the multiplex PCR reads through MiXCR, listing each CDR3 protein once. The table records under 250,000 distinct CDR3 sequences, about 76% of them present only once. The data were obtained in a study of tumor and adjacent non-tumor tissue in lung cancer. As for the study in general: The cohort had about a dozen adenocarcinoma, a couple of squamous cell and 1 small cell patients. Aged about 30 to 76 years, patients included under 13 men and a few women with stage I to III disease.

Whole-study results and caveats: Tumor repertoires had a smaller top 100 clone share than normal lung.

The template was RNA from unsorted bulk tissue. Between August and November 2014, newly diagnosed, chemotherapy-naive lung cancer patients underwent thoracic surgery in China. CDR3 length: 13 residues. Germline CDR1 SGHRS, CDR2 YFSETQ. Sequenced sample: lung tumor tissue. This rearrangement joins TRBV5-1 to TRBJ1-5, with D perhaps matching TRBD1 (5 bases). The clonotype was recovered from a man aged 60-69 years with non-small cell lung cancer. The CDR3 here is CASSLGGNQLQHF. The CDR3 DNA is TGCGCCAGCAGCTTGGGGGGCAATCAGCTCCAGCATTTT.